This TCR beta chain was sequenced during a study of identical twins. cDNA molecules carried unique molecular identifiers, and template switching added a universal primer site. Each CDR3 protein is one row after TCRdb ran MiXCR on the 5' RACE reads. The table shows fewer than 550,000 distinct CDR3 sequences, with about 16% occurring only once. The study's findings and limits: Cross-sectional statistical analysis was relied on for the conclusions, without the same donors being followed. Twins shared beta out-of-frame sequences in excess, but this excess was weaker. Invariant MAIT and iNKT cells may have partly biased zero-insertion analyses.

This clonotype showed up just a few times. Its antigen is not known. Per the germline V gene, CDR1 is MNHNS and CDR2 is SASEGT. This CDR3 region has 13 residues. The V gene lost 6 bases and the J gene lost 4 bases, with 13 bases spanning the gap. Another study also made use of these data, one on yellow fever vaccine responses in identical twins.

The source is a woman aged 18-30 years in good health. The V call is TRBV6-1, the J call TRBJ2-7; D not certain. Sequencing input: CD4+ T cells sorted from blood. For the CDR3, the DNA is TGTGCCAGCAGCTCGGTCATACCGTACGAGCAGTACGTC. It codes for CASSSVIPYEQYV.